Listed here are 31 T cell receptor beta chains from one sample, sequenced in a study of blood T cell repertoires in COVID-19. The protocol was immunoSEQ multiplex PCR, while the TCRdb copy is restricted to in-frame clones and leaves out a portion. The sample includes roughly 380,000 clones, about nine tenths of them seen just once. Source material: peripheral blood. The receptor set was obtained from a woman in her forties with COVID-19, enrolled during active disease.

This clone was detected once. This rearrangement joins TRBV9 to TRBJ2-3; 13 positions agree with TRBD2. Per the germline V gene, CDR1 is SGDLS and CDR2 is YYNGEE. Trimming at V came to 3 bases and at J to 1 base, leaving 8 bases not matched to a gene. The CDR3 runs 18 residues. CDR3 bases: TGTGCCAGCAGCGAGGGAACTAGCGGGAGGGCCGGCACAGATACGCAGTATTTT. As protein: CASSEGTSGRAGTDTQYF.

Here the CDR3 DNA reads TGCGCCAGCGGCCCACAGGGGATGAACACTGAAGCTTTCTTT. It is translated as CASGPQGMNTEAFF. This chain connects TRBV5-1 to TRBJ1-1; 7 bases line up with TRBD1. The CDR3 is made up of 14 amino acids. The germline V gene has CDR1 SGHRS and CDR2 YFSETQ. V dropped 7 bases and J dropped 0; count of bases not matched to a gene: 6.

V usage is TRBV4-1 and J usage is TRBJ2-5; 7 bases align to TRBD1. This CDR3 region has 17 residues. V shed 0 bases and J 5 bases; nucleotides not matched to a gene: 12. In germline, CDR1 is MGHRA, CDR2 YSYEKL. This CDR3 reads CASSQDRGGPRGETQYF. CDR3 nucleotides: TGCGCCAGCAGCCAAGATCGAGGGGGACCCAGGGGGGAGACCCAGTACTTC.

The V gene is TRBV15, the J gene TRBJ2-5; 9 bases agree with TRBD1. After removal of 3 bases from V and 4 bases from J, the junction contained 3 bases not matched to a gene. The V gene's germline CDR1 is LNHNV and CDR2 YYDKDF (reference sequence). The CDR3 extends over 14 amino acids. CDR3 amino acids: CATSRDRGRETQYF. CDR3 bases: TGTGCCACCAGCAGGGACAGGGGCCGAGAGACCCAGTACTTC.

This chain uses TRBV6-6 with TRBJ1-3, with TRBD1 as a possible D gene (6 bases). This CDR3 region has 13 residues. Between the trimmed V and J ends, which lost 6 bases and 4 bases, there was a span of 10 bases. Per germline, CDR1 MNHNY and CDR2 SVGAGI (reference sequence). As DNA, the CDR3 is TGTGCCAGCAGAGGGGACAAGGGAAACACCATATATTTT. Residues: CASRGDKGNTIYF.

This chain connects TRBV30 to TRBJ2-5, with a tentative D call TRBD2 (6 bases). With 0 bases removed from V and 4 bases from J, the gap between germline ends came to 12 bases. CDR1 is GTSNPN, CDR2 SVGIG, per germline (reference sequence). CDR3 length: 14 residues. DNA of the CDR3: TGTGCCTGGAGTGTCCCCGGGGGACTAGAGACCCAGTACTTC. It translates to CAWSVPGGLETQYF.

The chain recombines TRBV4-3 with TRBJ1-1, with D possibly being TRBD1 (5 bases). CDR1 is LGHNA and CDR2 is YSLEER in the germline V gene. V lost 0 bases, J lost 1 base, and 9 bases lay in between. This CDR3 is 15 amino acids long. DNA for the CDR3: TGCGCCAGCAGCCAAGATCAGGGCGGGAACACTGAAGCTTTCTTT. This encodes CASSQDQGGNTEAFF.

This clone has only a few counts. The V and J genes are TRBV6-2 or TRBV6-3 and TRBJ1-1; 8 bases align to TRBD1. V shed 6 bases and J 14 bases; nucleotides not matched to a gene: 17. The CDR3 loop spans 14 amino acids. Germline V gene sequence: CDR1 MNHEY, CDR2 SVGEGT. The CDR3 loop reads CASSPLGDRQKGFF. In DNA form, the CDR3 reads TGTGCCAGCAGCCCCCTCGGGGACAGGCAGAAAGGGTTCTTT.

The CDR3 region is CASSLGSGDQPQHF. The DNA for the CDR3 is TGCGCCAGCAGCTTGGGGTCGGGGGATCAGCCCCAGCATTTT. This rearrangement joins TRBV5-1 to TRBJ1-5; tentative D call: TRBD1 (5 bases). Germline CDR1 SGHRS, CDR2 YFSETQ. Trimming removed 0 bases from V and 5 bases from J, with 9 bases in between. The CDR3 is 14 amino acids. Full variable domain (missing parts from reference TRBV5-1 and TRBJ1-5): KAGVTQTPRYLIKTRGQQVTLSCSPISGHRSVSWYQQTPGQGLQFLFEYFSETQRNKGNFPGRFSGRQFSNSRSEMNVSTLELGDSALYLCASSLGSGDQPQHFGDGTRLSIL.

J is TRBJ2-7 and V is TRBV27, with 7 bases aligning to TRBD2. The CDR3 extends over 15 amino acids. Germline loops: CDR1 MNHEY, CDR2 SMNVEV (reference sequence). V lost 5 bases, J lost 5 bases, and 12 bases stayed unmatched. This chain's CDR3 is CASSVTWEGANEQYF. The CDR3 nucleotides are TGTGCCAGCAGTGTCACTTGGGAGGGCGCCAACGAGCAGTACTTC.

V usage is TRBV28 and J usage is TRBJ1-4; TRBD1 aligns across 10 bases. V lost 5 bases, J lost 7 bases, and 4 bases stayed unmatched. Germline CDR1 reads MDHEN; CDR2 reads SYDVKM. This CDR3 has 14 residues. The DNA for the CDR3 is TGTGCCAGCAGTGGGACAGGGGTGATTGAAAAACTGTTTTTT. Amino acids: CASSGTGVIEKLFF.

V and J are TRBV5-8 and TRBJ1-2, with a weak D call TRBD1 (5 bases). In germline, CDR1 is SGHTS, CDR2 YDEGEE. The CDR3 is made up of 13 amino acids. V was pared by 3 bases and J by 2 bases, with 8 bases between. CDR3 residues: CASSYRGNYGYTF. The CDR3 DNA sequence: TGTGCCAGCAGCTATCGGGGGAACTATGGCTACACCTTC.

The genes are TRBV11-2 and TRBJ1-2; 10 bases line up with TRBD1. The CDR3 has 16 amino acids. Germline assignment: CDR1 SGHAT and CDR2 FQNNGV. V trimming: 5 bases; J trimming: 3 bases; junction bases outside the gene matches: 9. CDR3 DNA sequence: TGTGCCAGCAGCCCATGGGGGACAGGGGACGACTATGGCTACACCTTC. This translates into CASSPWGTGDDYGYTF. Full variable domain (missing parts from reference TRBV11-2 and TRBJ1-2): EAGVAQSPRYKIIEKRQSVAFWCNPISGHATLYWYQQILGQGPKLLIQFQNNGVVDDSQLPKDRFSAERLKGVDSTLKIQPAKLEDSAVYLCASSPWGTGDDYGYTFGSGTRLTVV.

This clone was counted a single time. The rearrangement uses TRBV16 and TRBJ1-2, with D possibly matching TRBD1 (5 bases). Per the germline V gene, CDR1 is KGHSY and CDR2 is FQNENV. This CDR3 is 14 amino acids long. Trimming took 4 bases from V and 5 from J, leaving 14 bases between them. The CDR3 sequence: CASSPEMGGYGYTF. CDR3 nucleotides: TGTGCCAGCAGCCCGGAAATGGGGGGATATGGCTACACCTTC. Using reference TRBV16 and TRBJ1-2 for the parts outside the CDR3, the full variable domain is GEEVAQTPKHLVRGEGQKAKLYCAPIKGHSYVFWYQQVLKNEFKFLISFQNENVFDETGMPKERFSAKCLPNSPCSLEIQATKLEDSAVYFCASSPEMGGYGYTFGSGTRLTVV.

V and J are TRBV27 and TRBJ2-7; D might be TRBD2 (5 bases). Germline V gene lookup returns CDR1 MNHEY and CDR2 SMNVEV (reference sequence). This CDR3 is built from 12 residues. With 6 bases removed from V and 6 bases from J, the gap between germline ends came to 12 bases. The CDR3 is CASSAGAAEQYF. The CDR3 nucleotides read TGTGCCAGCAGCGCCGGAGCGGCCGAGCAGTACTTC.

The chain has TRBV11-3 and TRBJ2-1, with a weak D call TRBD2 (6 bases). With 5 bases removed from V and 10 bases from J, the gap between germline ends came to 24 bases. This CDR3 region has 16 residues. Germline lookup yields CDR1 SGHNT and CDR2 YENEEA. The CDR3 bases are TGTGCCAGCAGCCCCCCCCAGCGGGTGGCATCCGGGGAGCAGTTCTTC. It yields the protein CASSPPQRVASGEQFF.

J is TRBJ2-7 and V is TRBV15; D not certain. Trimming shortened V by 3 bases and J by 6 bases, and 12 bases separated the two germline ends. This CDR3 has 13 amino acids. The germline gives CDR1 LNHNV, CDR2 YYDKDF (reference sequence). The CDR3: CATSSFRVGEQYF. The DNA of the CDR3 is TGTGCCACCAGCAGTTTCCGGGTTGGCGAGCAGTACTTC.

CDR3 coding DNA: TGTGCCAGCAGCTTGGACAGAATCTCTGGAAACACCATATATTTT. It yields the protein CASSLDRISGNTIYF. V usage is TRBV5-6 and J usage is TRBJ1-3; D not resolved. Trimming took 0 bases from V and 0 from J, leaving 7 bases between them. The CDR3 covers 15 residues. CDR1 and CDR2 from the germline V gene are SGHDT and YYEEEE.

This chain uses TRBV20-1 with TRBJ1-1; D is unclear. V was shortened by 3 bases and J by 4 bases, with 15 bases between the two germline ends. This CDR3 spans 14 amino acids. CDR1 is DFQATT and CDR2 is SNEGSKA in the germline V gene (reference sequence). CDR3 amino acids: CSASIVGRSTEAFF. For the CDR3, the DNA is TGCAGTGCTAGTATCGTGGGGAGGAGCACTGAAGCTTTCTTT.

The chain's CDR3 is CSVQNRLMNTEAFF. CDR3 nucleotide sequence: TGCAGCGTACAGAATAGATTGATGAACACTGAAGCTTTCTTT. The chain carries TRBV29-1 and TRBJ1-1, with no clear D. Germline CDR1 SQVTM, CDR2 ANQGSEA. The germline V and J ends were trimmed by 6 bases and 0 bases, with 14 bases remaining between them. The CDR3 spans 14 residues.

The rearrangement links TRBV7-9 to TRBJ1-3; possible D gene TRBD1, 6 bases. The length of the CDR3 is 16 residues. In germline, CDR1 is SEHNR, CDR2 FQNEAQ (reference sequence). With 5 bases removed from V and 0 bases from J, the gap between germline ends came to 14 bases. The CDR3 spells CASSPAGQYSGNTIYF. CDR3 nucleotides: TGTGCCAGCAGCCCAGCCGGACAGTACTCTGGAAACACCATATATTTT. Complete variable domain (other parts from reference TRBV7-9 and TRBJ1-3): DTGVSQNPRHKITKRGQNVTFRCDPISEHNRLYWYRQTLGQGPEFLTYFQNEAQLEKSRLLSDRFSAERPKGSFSTLEIQRTEQGDSAMYLCASSPAGQYSGNTIYFGEGSWLTVV.

This clone was observed once. The chain links TRBV29-1 to TRBJ1-2, with 10 bases aligning to TRBD1. After removal of 5 bases from V and 7 bases from J, the junction contained 7 bases not matched to a gene. The CDR3 extends over 13 amino acids. Germline V gene sequence: CDR1 SQVTM, CDR2 ANQGSEA. The DNA for the CDR3 is TGCAGCGTTATGACAGGGGGCGCGGGTGGCTACACCTTC. Encoded protein: CSVMTGGAGGYTF.

V and J are TRBV5-6 and TRBJ1-2; 11 bases fit TRBD1. Germline V CDR1 and CDR2: SGHDT, YYEEEE. V gave up 6 bases and J gave up 4 bases; unmatched junction bases: 11. There are 16 residues in the CDR3. CDR3 nucleotide sequence: TGTGCCAGCAACTACCTCGGACAGGGGGCTGTCTATGGCTACACCTTC. It codes for CASNYLGQGAVYGYTF.

V usage is TRBV5-1 and J usage is TRBJ2-7; TRBD1 agrees at 7 bases. Germline assignment: CDR1 SGHRS and CDR2 YFSETQ. V lost 4 bases and J lost 4; bases outside the gene matches: 5. CDR3 length equals 13 residues. The DNA of the CDR3 is TGCGCCAGCAGCCGAGGGACAGAGTACGAGCAGTACTTC. Translation gives CASSRGTEYEQYF.

The chain joins TRBV6-6 to TRBJ1-2; D not resolved. From germline, CDR1 is MNHNY and CDR2 SVGAGI (reference sequence). V dropped 5 bases and J dropped 4 bases, with 8 bases sitting between them. The CDR3 loop spans 12 amino acids. Here the CDR3 DNA reads TGTGCCAGCAGTGCGCCCACCTATGGCTACACCTTC. Amino acids: CASSAPTYGYTF.

The V gene is TRBV2, the J gene TRBJ1-1, with D perhaps matching TRBD1 (5 bases). The CDR3 has 15 amino acids. Germline V gene lookup returns CDR1 SNHLY and CDR2 FYNNEI. With 7 bases removed from V and 1 base from J, the gap between germline ends came to 16 bases. CDR3 coding DNA: TGTGCCAGCAAAGTAGGCAGGGTGTGGAACACTGAAGCTTTCTTT. Translation: CASKVGRVWNTEAFF. The complete variable domain, with remaining parts taken from reference TRBV2 and TRBJ1-1, reads EPEVTQTPSHQVTQMGQEVILRCVPISNHLYFYWYRQILGQKVEFLVSFYNNEISEKSEIFDDQFSVERPDGSNFTLKIRSTKLEDSAMYFCASKVGRVWNTEAFFGQGTRLTVV.

The CDR3 bases are TGTGCCAGCAGCCTAGTGGACAGGGAGTCACTGTTTTTT. Encoded protein: CASSLVDRESLFF. The chain links TRBV7-2 to TRBJ1-4; 8 bases match TRBD1. Per the germline V gene, CDR1 is SGHTA and CDR2 is FQGNSA. The CDR3 sequence is 13 residues long. J lost 13 bases, V lost 5 bases, and 9 bases had no gene match.

This clone was seen only a few times. The gene calls are TRBV7-3 and TRBJ1-2, with TRBD1 matching 10 bases. This CDR3 comprises 14 residues. The germline V gene has CDR1 SGHTA and CDR2 FQGTGA. Germline trimming cut 3 bases from V and 8 bases from J; bases unmatched to any gene: 6. CDR3 sequence: CASSFGQGDGGYTF. CDR3 bases: TGTGCCAGCAGCTTCGGACAGGGGGACGGAGGCTACACCTTC.

This chain joins TRBV13 and TRBJ2-7; TRBD2 matches at 7 bases. V shed 5 bases and J 5 bases; nucleotides not matched to a gene: 12. Germline V gene sequence: CDR1 PRHDT, CDR2 FYEKMQ (reference sequence). The CDR3 covers 15 residues. CDR3 sequence reads: CASSPARRGYDEQYF. CDR3 nucleotides: TGTGCCAGCAGCCCGGCGCGGCGGGGGTATGACGAGCAGTACTTC.

The chain combines TRBV7-6 with TRBJ2-6; D is perhaps TRBD2 (5 bases). This CDR3 comprises 17 residues. Trimming removed 1 base at V and 1 base at J, with 11 bases between. Germline V gene data show CDR1 as SGHVS and CDR2 as FNYEAQ. Here the CDR3 reads CASSLGGGFSGANVLTF. CDR3 sequence (DNA): TGTGCCAGCAGCTTAGGAGGCGGGTTTTCTGGGGCCAACGTCCTGACTTTC.

This sequence joins TRBV5-6 and TRBJ2-7, with 10 nucleotides matching TRBD1. Germline CDR1 reads SGHDT; CDR2 reads YYEEEE. V gave up 3 bases and J gave up 2 bases; unmatched junction bases: 5. There are 15 residues in the CDR3. The CDR3 DNA is TGTGCCAGCAGCTCACCCGGGACAGGGGCCTACGAGCAGTACTTC. Protein product: CASSSPGTGAYEQYF. The full variable domain, its missing parts supplied by reference TRBV5-6 and TRBJ2-7, is DAGVTQSPTHLIKTRGQQVTLRCSPKSGHDTVSWYQQALGQGPQFIFQYYEEEERQRGNFPDRFSGHQFPNYSSELNVNALLLGDSALYLCASSSPGTGAYEQYFGPGTRLTVT.